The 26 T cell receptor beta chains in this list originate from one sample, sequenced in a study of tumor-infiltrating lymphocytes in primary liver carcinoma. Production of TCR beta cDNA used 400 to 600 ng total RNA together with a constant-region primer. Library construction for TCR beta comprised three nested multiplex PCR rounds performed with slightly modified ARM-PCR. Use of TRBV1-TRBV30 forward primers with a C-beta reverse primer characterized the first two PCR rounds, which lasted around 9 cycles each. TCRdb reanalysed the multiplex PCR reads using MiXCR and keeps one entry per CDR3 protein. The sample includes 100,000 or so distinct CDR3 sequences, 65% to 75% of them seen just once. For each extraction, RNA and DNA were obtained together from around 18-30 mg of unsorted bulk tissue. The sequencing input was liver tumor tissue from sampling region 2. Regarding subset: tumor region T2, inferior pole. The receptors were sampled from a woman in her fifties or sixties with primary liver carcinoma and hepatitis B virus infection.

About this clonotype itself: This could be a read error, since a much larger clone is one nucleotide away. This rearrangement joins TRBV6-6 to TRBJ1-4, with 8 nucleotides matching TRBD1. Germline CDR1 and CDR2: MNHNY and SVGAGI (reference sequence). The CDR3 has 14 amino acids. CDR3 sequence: CASSHRTGMEKPFF. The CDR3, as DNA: TGTGCCAGCAGTCACCGGACAGGGATGGAAAAACCGTTTTTT.

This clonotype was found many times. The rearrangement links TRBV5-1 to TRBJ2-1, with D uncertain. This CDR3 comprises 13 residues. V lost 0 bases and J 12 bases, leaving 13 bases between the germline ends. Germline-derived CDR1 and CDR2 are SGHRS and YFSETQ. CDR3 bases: TGCGCCAGCAGCTTGGAGTCGCGCTCAGTGCAGTTCTTC. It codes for CASSLESRSVQFF.

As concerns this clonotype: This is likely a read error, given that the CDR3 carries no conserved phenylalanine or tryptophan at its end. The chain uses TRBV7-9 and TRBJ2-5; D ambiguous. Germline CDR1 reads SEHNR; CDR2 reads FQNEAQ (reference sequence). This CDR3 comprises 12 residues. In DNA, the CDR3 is TGTACCAGCAGCTTGGTGATGAAGACCCAGTACTTA. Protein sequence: CTSSLVMKTQYL.

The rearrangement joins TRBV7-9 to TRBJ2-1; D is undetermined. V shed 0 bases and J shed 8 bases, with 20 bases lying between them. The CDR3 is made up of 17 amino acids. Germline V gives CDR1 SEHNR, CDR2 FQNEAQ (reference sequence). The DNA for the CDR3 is TGTGCCAGCAGCTTAGCGCTTAGTAATCTAAAATGGCATGAGCAGTTCTTC. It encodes CASSLALSNLKWHEQFF.

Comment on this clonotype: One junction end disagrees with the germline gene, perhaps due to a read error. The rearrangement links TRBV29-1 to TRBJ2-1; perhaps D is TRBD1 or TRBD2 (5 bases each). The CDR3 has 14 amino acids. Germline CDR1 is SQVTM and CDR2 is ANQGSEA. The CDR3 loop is CNVHPGTSFNEQFF. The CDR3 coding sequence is TGCAATGTTCACCCCGGGACGAGCTTCAATGAGCAGTTTTTC.

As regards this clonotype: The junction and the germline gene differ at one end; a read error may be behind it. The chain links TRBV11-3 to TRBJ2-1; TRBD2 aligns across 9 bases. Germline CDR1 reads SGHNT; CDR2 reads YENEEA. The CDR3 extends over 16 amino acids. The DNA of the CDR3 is TGTGCTAGCAGCCCGCGAATAGCGGGAGACTACAATGAGCAGTTCTTC. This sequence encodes CASSPRIAGDYNEQFF. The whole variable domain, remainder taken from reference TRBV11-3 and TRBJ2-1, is EAGVVQSPRYKIIEKKQPVAFWCNPISGHNTLYWYLQNLGQGPELLIRYENEEAVDDSQLPKDRFSAERLKGVDSTLKIQPAELGDSAVYLCASSPRIAGDYNEQFFGPGTRLTVL.

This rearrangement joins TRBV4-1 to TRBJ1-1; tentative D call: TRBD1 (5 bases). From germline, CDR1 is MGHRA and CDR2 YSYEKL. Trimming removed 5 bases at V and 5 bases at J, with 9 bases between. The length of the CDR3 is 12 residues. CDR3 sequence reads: CASSAGSTEAFF. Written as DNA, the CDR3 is TGCGCCAGCAGCGCAGGGAGTACTGAAGCTTTCTTT.

The CDR3 DNA is TGCAGCGTAGACGCGGGAATAGGATCCGGGGAGCTGTTTTTT. Translating gives CSVDAGIGSGELFF. The chain uses TRBV29-1 and TRBJ2-2, with D perhaps matching TRBD2 (6 bases). The CDR3 covers 14 residues. V was clipped by 6 bases and J by 6 bases, with 17 bases between them. The germline CDR1 and CDR2 sequences are SQVTM and ANQGSEA.

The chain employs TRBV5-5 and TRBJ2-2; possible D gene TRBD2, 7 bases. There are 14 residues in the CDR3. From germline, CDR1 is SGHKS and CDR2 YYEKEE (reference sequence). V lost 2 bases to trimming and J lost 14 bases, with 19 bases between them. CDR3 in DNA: TGTGCCAGCAGCTTCGGGGGGCTGGTCGGGGGTCTGTTTTTT. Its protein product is CASSFGGLVGGLFF.

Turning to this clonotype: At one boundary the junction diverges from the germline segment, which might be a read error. The CDR3 DNA sequence: TGCAGTGTTGAACCCCGAGGCAGGGTAGGACTCACTCCTCAAAACCCTAACACCGGGGAGCTGTTTTTT. This sequence encodes CSVEPRGRVGLTPQNPNTGELFF. The chain carries TRBV29-1 and TRBJ2-2; either TRBD1 or TRBD2 may supply D (5 bases each). This CDR3 region has 23 residues. CDR1 is SQVTM and CDR2 is ANQGSEA in the germline V gene.

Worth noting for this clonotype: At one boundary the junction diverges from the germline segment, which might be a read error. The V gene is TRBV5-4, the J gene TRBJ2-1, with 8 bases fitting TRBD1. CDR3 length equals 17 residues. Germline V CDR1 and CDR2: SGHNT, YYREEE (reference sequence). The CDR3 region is CASRNTPGQDSRNEKFF. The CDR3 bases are TGTGCCAGCAGAAACACACCGGGACAGGATAGTCGCAATGAGAAGTTCTTC.

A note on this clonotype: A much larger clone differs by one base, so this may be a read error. The CDR3: CASSLDLTTIYF. The CDR3 DNA sequence: TGTGCCAGCAGTCTGGACCTTACTACCATATATTTT. This chain links TRBV2 with TRBJ1-3; D unclear. In germline, CDR1 is SNHLY, CDR2 FYNNEI. V was trimmed by 5 bases and J by 10 bases, leaving 12 bases between them. CDR3 length equals 12 residues.

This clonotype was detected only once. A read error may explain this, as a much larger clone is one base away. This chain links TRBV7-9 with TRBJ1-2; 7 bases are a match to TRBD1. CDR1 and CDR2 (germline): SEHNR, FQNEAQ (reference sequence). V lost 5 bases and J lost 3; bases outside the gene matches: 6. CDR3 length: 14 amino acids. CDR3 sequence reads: CASSPQGQYYGYTF. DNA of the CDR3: TGTGCCAGCAGCCCCCAGGGACAGTACTATGGCTACACCTTC.

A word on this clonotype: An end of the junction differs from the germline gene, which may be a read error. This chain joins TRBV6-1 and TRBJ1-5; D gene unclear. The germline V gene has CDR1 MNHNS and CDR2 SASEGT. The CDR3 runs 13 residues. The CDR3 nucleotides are TGTGCCTGCAGTGAAATGTACGATCAGCCCCATCATTTT. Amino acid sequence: CACSEMYDQPHHF.

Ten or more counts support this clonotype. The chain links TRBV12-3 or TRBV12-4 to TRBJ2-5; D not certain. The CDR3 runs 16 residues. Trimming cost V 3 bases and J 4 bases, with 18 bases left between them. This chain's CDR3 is CASSLWPRKDTETQYF. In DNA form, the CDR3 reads TGTGCCAGCAGTTTGTGGCCCCGGAAGGATACAGAGACCCAGTACTTC.

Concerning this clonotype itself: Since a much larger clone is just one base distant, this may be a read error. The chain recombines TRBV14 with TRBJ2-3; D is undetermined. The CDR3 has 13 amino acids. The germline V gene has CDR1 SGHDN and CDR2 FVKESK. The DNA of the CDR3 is TGTGCCAGCAGCCAATTCGACCCGGATAAGCAGTATTTT. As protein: CASSQFDPDKQYF.

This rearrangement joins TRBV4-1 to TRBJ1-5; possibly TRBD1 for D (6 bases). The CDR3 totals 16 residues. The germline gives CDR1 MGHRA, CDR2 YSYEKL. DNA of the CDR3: TGCGACAACAGCCAAATAGGGGGGAAGTCCAATCAGCCCCAGCATTTT. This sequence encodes CDNSQIGGKSNQPQHF.

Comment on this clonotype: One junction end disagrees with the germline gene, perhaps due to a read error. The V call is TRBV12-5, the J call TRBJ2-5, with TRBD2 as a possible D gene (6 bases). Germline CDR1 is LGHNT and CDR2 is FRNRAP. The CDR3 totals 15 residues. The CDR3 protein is CAGGPVTSGRETQYF. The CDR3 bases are TGTGCTGGTGGCCCCGTGACTAGTGGGAGGGAGACCCAGTACTTC.

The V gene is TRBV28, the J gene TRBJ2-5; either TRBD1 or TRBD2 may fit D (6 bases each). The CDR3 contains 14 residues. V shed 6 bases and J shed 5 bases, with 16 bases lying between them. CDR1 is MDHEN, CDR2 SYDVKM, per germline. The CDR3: CASRLGGSLETQYF. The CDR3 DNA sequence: TGTGCCAGCAGACTAGGGGGGAGTTTGGAGACCCAGTACTTC.

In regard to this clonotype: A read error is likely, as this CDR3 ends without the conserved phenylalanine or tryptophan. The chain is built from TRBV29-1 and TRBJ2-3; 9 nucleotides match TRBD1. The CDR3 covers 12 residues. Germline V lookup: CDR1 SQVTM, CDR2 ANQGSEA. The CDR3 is CSVDRGDDTQYL. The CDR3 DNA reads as TGTAGCGTCGACAGGGGGGACGATACGCAGTATCTT.

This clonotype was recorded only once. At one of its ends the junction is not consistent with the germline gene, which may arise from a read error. The CDR3 sequence is CVSSYGREGNEQFF. DNA of the CDR3: TGTGTCAGCAGTTACGGACGGGAGGGGAATGAGCAGTTCTTC. V gene TRBV6-5 combines with J gene TRBJ2-1; TRBD2 matches at 8 bases. Germline values: CDR1 MNHEY, CDR2 SVGAGI. The CDR3 length is 14 residues.

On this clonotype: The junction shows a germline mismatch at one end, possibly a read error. CDR3 sequence (DNA): TGTGCCACCAGTGGGTACCCGAACACCGGGGTGCTGTTTTTT. Protein: CATSGYPNTGVLFF. The V gene is TRBV24-1, the J gene TRBJ2-2, with TRBD2 as a possible D gene (5 bases). This CDR3 has 14 amino acids. Germline V lookup: CDR1 KGHDR, CDR2 SFDVKD.

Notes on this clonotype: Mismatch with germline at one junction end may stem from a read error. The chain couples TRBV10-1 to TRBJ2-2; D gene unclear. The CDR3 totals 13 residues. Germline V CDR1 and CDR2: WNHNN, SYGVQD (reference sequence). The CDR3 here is CASSLWSTEELFF. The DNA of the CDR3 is TGCGCCAGCAGTCTCTGGAGCACCGAGGAGTTGTTTTTT.

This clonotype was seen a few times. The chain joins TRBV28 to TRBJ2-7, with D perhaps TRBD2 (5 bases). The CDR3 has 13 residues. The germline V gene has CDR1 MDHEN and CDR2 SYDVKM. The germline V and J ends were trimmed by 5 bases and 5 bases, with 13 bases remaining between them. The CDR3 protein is CASSLRVPNEQYF. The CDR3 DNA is TGTGCCAGCAGTCTGAGGGTTCCCAACGAGCAGTACTTC.

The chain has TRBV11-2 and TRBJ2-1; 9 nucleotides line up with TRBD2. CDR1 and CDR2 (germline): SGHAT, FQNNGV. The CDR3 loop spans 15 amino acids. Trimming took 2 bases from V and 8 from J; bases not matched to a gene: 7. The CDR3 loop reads CASSLLGGREHEQFF. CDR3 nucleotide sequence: TGTGCCAGCAGCTTACTGGGCGGGAGGGAACATGAGCAGTTCTTC.

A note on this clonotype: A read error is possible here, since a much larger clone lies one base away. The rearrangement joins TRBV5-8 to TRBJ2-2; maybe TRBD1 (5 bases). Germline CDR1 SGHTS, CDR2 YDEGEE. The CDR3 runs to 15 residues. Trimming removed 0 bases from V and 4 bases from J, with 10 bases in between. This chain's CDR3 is CASSLGSGATGELFF. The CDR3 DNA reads TGTGCCAGCAGCTTGGGCAGTGGGGCCACCGGGGAGCTGTTTTTT.